This record covers a single T cell receptor beta chain. The sample originates from a study of shared clonotypes between healthy human individuals. Looking at the study overall: Donors consisted of two women and a few men between 18 and 49. Three plates each covered CD4 naive and memory; CD8 naive two, CD8 memory one.

Some clones are missing from TCRdb's copy, which holds only in-frame ones; the method was immunoSEQ multiplex PCR. The sample has 2 million to 3 million clones, roughly 93% seen once. The J segment lost 8 bases and the V segment lost 3 bases, leaving 4 bases of the junction unmatched. Per germline, CDR1 SGHTA and CDR2 FQGNSA. This CDR3 spans 13 amino acids. The chain is built from TRBV7-2 and TRBJ2-4; the match to TRBD1 covers 7 bases. Sequenced: naive CD4+ T cells from PBMCs. Subset indicated: CD45RA+ positively selected. This TCR came from a man between 18 and 35 years old in good health. Some clones in this sample may be carry-over from other donors' samples. The CDR3 sequence is CASSLDQGDIQYF. For the CDR3, the DNA is TGTGCCAGCAGCTTGGACCAGGGGGACATTCAGTACTTC.